This passage covers 3 T cell receptor beta chains from one sample sequenced in a study of blood T cells in healthy people across ages. Sample-barcoded 5' priming and a J-beta primer mix drove a second PCR of about 6 to 12 cycles. TCRdb analysed the 5' RACE reads with MiXCR anew, one entry per CDR3 protein. Of roughly 1.9 million distinct CDR3 sequences listed, about two fifths were seen once; the top ten hold under 30%. Source material: blood. Receptor source: a human donor in good health.

V usage is TRBV4-2 and J usage is TRBJ1-2, with D maybe TRBD1 (6 bases). CDR3 size: 16 residues. Germline V gene sequence: CDR1 LGHNA, CDR2 YNFKEQ. The V end lost 5 bases, the J end lost 7 bases, and 23 bases lay between the germline ends. The CDR3 DNA reads as TGTGCCAGCAGCTCCTCCCGGGGACAATTAAAGGTTGGCTACACCTTC. Encoded protein: CASSSSRGQLKVGYTF.

The rearrangement uses TRBV27 and TRBJ2-1; TRBD2 aligns across 13 bases. This CDR3 is 15 amino acids long. CDR1 MNHEY and CDR2 SMNVEV come from the germline V gene (reference sequence). Unmatched junction bases numbered 8, after V lost 5 bases and J lost 10 bases. The CDR3 nucleotides read TGTGCCAGCAGTAGGACGACTAGCGGGGGGAGGGAGCAGTTCTTC. Protein: CASSRTTSGGREQFF.

As DNA, the CDR3 is TGTGCCAGCAGTCGAAGTGAAGAGACCCAGTACTTC. Translated, it gives CASSRSEETQYF. The chain combines TRBV28 with TRBJ2-5; D unresolved. The CDR3 has 12 residues. V lost 5 bases, J lost 3 bases, and 7 bases lay in between. Germline loops: CDR1 MDHEN, CDR2 SYDVKM.